This TCR beta chain was recovered during a study of blood T cell repertoires in COVID-19. The CDR3 spans 14 residues. V was shortened by 2 bases and J by 2 bases, with 13 bases between the two germline ends. Germline assignment: CDR1 GTSNPN and CDR2 SVGIG (reference sequence). Original methodology: Scientists estimated how many nucleated cells there were by amplifying reference gene primers. Sequenced by immunoSEQ multiplex PCR; TCRdb stores in-frame clones only, minus some. The DNA was the basis for D and trimming; V, J and clone size are from that table. The sample includes about 130,000 clones, 90% of them seen just once.

The V gene is TRBV30, the J gene TRBJ2-7; D is perhaps TRBD2 (5 bases). The receptor was isolated from a man in his sixties with COVID-19, enrolled during active disease. Source material: peripheral blood. This CDR3 is CAWSSRRNPYEQYF. The CDR3 DNA reads as TGTGCCTGGAGTTCCCGGAGGAACCCCTACGAGCAGTACTTC.